Only a few counts were recorded for the clone carrying this T cell receptor (beta chain). Germline V gene lookup returns CDR1 MNHEY and CDR2 SMNVEV (reference sequence). The CDR3 spans 16 residues. Trimming took 2 bases from V and 3 from J, leaving 16 bases between them. Profiling relied on immunoSEQ multiplex PCR, and the TCRdb table lists in-frame clones only, not all of them. The table includes about 180,000 clones, 70% to 90% detected once. The sample comes from a study of T cell responses to AZD1222 COVID-19 vaccine. The chain is built from TRBV27 and TRBJ1-1; D might be TRBD1 (6 bases). This clonotype originated in an adult who received the AZD1222 COVID-19 vaccine. The sequences come from peripheral blood, collected 28 days after the second AZD1222 dose. DNA for the CDR3: TGTGCCAGCAGTTTAGATCGGGGGCGGATGGACACTGAAGCTTTCTTT. Its protein is CASSLDRGRMDTEAFF.